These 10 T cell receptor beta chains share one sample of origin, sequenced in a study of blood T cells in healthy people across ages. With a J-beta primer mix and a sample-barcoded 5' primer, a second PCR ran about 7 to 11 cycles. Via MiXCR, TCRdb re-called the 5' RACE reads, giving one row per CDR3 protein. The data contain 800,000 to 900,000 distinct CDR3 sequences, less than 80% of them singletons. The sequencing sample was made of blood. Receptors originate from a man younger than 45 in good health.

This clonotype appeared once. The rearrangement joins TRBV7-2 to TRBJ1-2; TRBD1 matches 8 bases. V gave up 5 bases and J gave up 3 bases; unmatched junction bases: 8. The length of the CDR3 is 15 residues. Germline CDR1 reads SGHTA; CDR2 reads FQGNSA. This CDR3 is CASSPNQGAHYGYTF. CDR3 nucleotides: TGTGCCAGCAGCCCGAATCAGGGGGCTCACTATGGCTACACCTTC.

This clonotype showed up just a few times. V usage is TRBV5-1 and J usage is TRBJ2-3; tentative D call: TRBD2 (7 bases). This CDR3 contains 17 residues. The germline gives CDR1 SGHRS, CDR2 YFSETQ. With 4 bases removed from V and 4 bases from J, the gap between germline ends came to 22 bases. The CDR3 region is CASSPWGGTGSPDTQYF. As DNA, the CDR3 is TGCGCCAGCAGCCCCTGGGGGGGCACAGGTTCCCCAGATACGCAGTATTTT.

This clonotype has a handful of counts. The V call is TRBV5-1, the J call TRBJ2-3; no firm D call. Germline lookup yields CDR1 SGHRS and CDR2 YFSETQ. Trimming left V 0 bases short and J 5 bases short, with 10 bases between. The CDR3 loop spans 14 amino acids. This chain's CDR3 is CASSLGGPEDTQYF. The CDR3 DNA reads TGCGCCAGCAGCTTGGGGGGTCCGGAAGATACGCAGTATTTT.

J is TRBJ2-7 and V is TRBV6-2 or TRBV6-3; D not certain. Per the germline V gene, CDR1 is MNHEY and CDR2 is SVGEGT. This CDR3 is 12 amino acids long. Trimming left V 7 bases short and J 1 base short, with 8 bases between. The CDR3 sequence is CASTAVSYEQYF. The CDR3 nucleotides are TGTGCCAGCACGGCGGTTTCCTACGAGCAGTACTTC.

The CDR3 loop is CASSRTRDRGPSTNEKLFF. As DNA, the CDR3 is TGTGCCAGCAGTCGAACCCGGGACAGGGGACCTTCAACTAATGAAAAACTGTTTTTT. V is TRBV21-1 and J is TRBJ1-4; the table's D call, TRBD1, was not checked against the DNA. TRBV21-1 is a known pseudogene. This CDR3 has 19 amino acids.

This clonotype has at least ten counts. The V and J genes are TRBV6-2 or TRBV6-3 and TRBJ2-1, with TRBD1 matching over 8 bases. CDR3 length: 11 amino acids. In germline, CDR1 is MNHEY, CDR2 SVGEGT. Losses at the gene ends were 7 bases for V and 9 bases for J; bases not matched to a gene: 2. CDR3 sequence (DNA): TGTGCCAGCAACCAGGGGGCTGAGCAGTTCTTC. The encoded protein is CASNQGAEQFF.

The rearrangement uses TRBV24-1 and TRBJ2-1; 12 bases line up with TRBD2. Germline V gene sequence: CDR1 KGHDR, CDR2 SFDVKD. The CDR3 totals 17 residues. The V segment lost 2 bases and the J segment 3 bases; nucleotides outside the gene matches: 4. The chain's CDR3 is CATSDSLAGGFYNEQFF. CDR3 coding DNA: TGTGCCACCAGTGATTCACTAGCGGGGGGATTCTACAATGAGCAGTTCTTC.

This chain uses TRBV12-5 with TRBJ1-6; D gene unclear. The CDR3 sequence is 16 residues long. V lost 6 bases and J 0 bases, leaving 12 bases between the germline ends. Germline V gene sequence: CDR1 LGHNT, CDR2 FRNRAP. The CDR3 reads CASGLKVSSYNSPLHF. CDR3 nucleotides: TGTGCTAGTGGCCTAAAAGTGAGCTCCTATAATTCACCCCTCCACTTT.

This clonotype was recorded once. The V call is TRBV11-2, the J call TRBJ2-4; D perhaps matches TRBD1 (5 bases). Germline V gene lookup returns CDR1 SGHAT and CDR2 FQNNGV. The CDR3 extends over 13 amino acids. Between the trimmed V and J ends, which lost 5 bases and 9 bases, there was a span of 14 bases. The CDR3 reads CASSLGAQGIQYF. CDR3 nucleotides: TGTGCCAGCAGCCTAGGGGCCCAGGGCATTCAGTACTTC. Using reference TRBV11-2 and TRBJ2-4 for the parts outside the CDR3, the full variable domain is EAGVAQSPRYKIIEKRQSVAFWCNPISGHATLYWYQQILGQGPKLLIQFQNNGVVDDSQLPKDRFSAERLKGVDSTLKIQPAKLEDSAVYLCASSLGAQGIQYFGAGTRLSVL.

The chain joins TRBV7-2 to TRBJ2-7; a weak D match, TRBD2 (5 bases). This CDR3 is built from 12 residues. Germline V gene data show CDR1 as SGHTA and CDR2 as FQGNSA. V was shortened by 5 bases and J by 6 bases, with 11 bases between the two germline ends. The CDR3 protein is CASSPTSCEQYF. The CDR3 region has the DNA TGTGCCAGCAGCCCCACTAGTTGCGAGCAGTACTTC.